Listed below are T cell receptor beta chains from one sample, sequenced in a study of CD8+ T cells in alopecia areata. The data were produced by immunoSEQ multiplex PCR, yet TCRdb's version contains in-frame clones alone and is incomplete. The sample includes 150,000 to 180,000 clones, less than 65% seen only once; the top ten take roughly a fifth. This specimen was CD8+ T cells sorted from blood, taken at week 0. The receptors originated from a human donor with alopecia areata. The CDR3 runs from the conserved cysteine through the conserved F or W. Fields, in order: V gene, J gene, clone size, D gene, CDR3 protein, CDR3 DNA. D genes are given only for firm matches. For some rows the clone size is stated as once, few or many, or as a class when expanded; others skip it.

v_call: TRBV4-3
j_call: TRBJ1-3
clone_size: .
d_call: TRBD1
cdr3_aa: CASSPTSTGAGNTIYF
cdr3_nt: TGCGCCAGCAGCCCCACCTCGACAGGGGCTGGAAACACCATATATTTT

v_call: TRBV7-9
j_call: TRBJ2-7
clone_size: .
d_call: .
cdr3_aa: CASSSEGRASEQYF
cdr3_nt: TGTGCCAGCAGCTCGGAGGGGCGGGCGAGCGAGCAGTACTTC

v_call: TRBV9
j_call: TRBJ2-1
clone_size: once
d_call: TRBD1
cdr3_aa: CASSRLTGEAYNEQFF
cdr3_nt: TGTGCCAGCAGCCGATTGACAGGGGAGGCGTACAATGAGCAGTTCTTC

v_call: TRBV11-1
j_call: TRBJ1-2
clone_size: .
d_call: .
cdr3_aa: CASSNRERSYGYTF
cdr3_nt: TGTGCCAGCAGCAACCGGGAGCGAAGCTATGGCTACACCTTC

v_call: TRBV30
j_call: TRBJ2-5
clone_size: few
d_call: .
cdr3_aa: CAWTQGTQGETQYF
cdr3_nt: TGTGCCTGGACCCAGGGTACTCAGGGAGAGACCCAGTACTTC

v_call: TRBV30
j_call: TRBJ1-1
clone_size: once
d_call: TRBD1
cdr3_aa: CAWGQGTSEAFF
cdr3_nt: TGTGCCTGGGGACAGGGAACCTCTGAAGCTTTCTTT

v_call: TRBV14
j_call: TRBJ2-3
clone_size: few
d_call: .
cdr3_aa: CASSQDRADTQYF
cdr3_nt: TGTGCCAGCAGCCAAGATCGGGCGGATACGCAGTATTTT

v_call: TRBV15
j_call: TRBJ2-3
clone_size: .
d_call: .
cdr3_aa: CATSTPLAVGTDTQYF
cdr3_nt: TGTGCCACCAGCACGCCCTTAGCAGTTGGCACAGATACGCAGTATTTT

v_call: TRBV25-1
j_call: TRBJ2-1
clone_size: .
d_call: TRBD2
cdr3_aa: CASSGAYNEQFF
cdr3_nt: TGTGCATCTAGCGGGGCATACAATGAGCAGTTCTTC

v_call: TRBV9
j_call: TRBJ2-7
clone_size: .
d_call: .
cdr3_aa: CASSVDGLYYEQYF
cdr3_nt: TGTGCCAGCAGCGTAGACGGACTCTACTACGAGCAGTACTTC

v_call: TRBV30
j_call: TRBJ1-2
clone_size: .
d_call: TRBD1
cdr3_aa: CAGGTGTGGYTF
cdr3_nt: TGTGCCGGAGGGACAGGAACCGGCGGCTACACCTTC

v_call: TRBV29-1
j_call: TRBJ1-1
clone_size: once
d_call: .
cdr3_aa: CSVETGVRAAEAFF
cdr3_nt: TGCAGCGTTGAAACGGGCGTGAGGGCCGCTGAAGCTTTCTTT

v_call: TRBV12-5
j_call: TRBJ2-3
clone_size: few
d_call: TRBD2
cdr3_aa: CASGSSSGGAPDTQYF
cdr3_nt: TGTGCTAGTGGTTCCTCTAGCGGGGGGGCCCCAGATACGCAGTATTTT

v_call: TRBV7-9
j_call: TRBJ2-5
clone_size: .
d_call: TRBD1
cdr3_aa: CASSNRDREQETQYF
cdr3_nt: TGTGCCAGCAGCAACCGGGACAGGGAACAAGAGACCCAGTACTTC

v_call: TRBV5-6
j_call: TRBJ1-2
clone_size: .
d_call: .
cdr3_aa: CASSLNSLYGYTF
cdr3_nt: TGTGCCAGCAGCTTGAACAGCCTCTATGGCTACACCTTC

v_call: TRBV25-1
j_call: TRBJ1-2
clone_size: .
d_call: .
cdr3_aa: CASSATPDGYTF
cdr3_nt: TGTGCCAGCAGTGCCACTCCGGATGGCTACACCTTC

v_call: TRBV29-1
j_call: TRBJ1-1
clone_size: .
d_call: .
cdr3_aa: CSVGGAFF
cdr3_nt: TGCAGCGTTGGTGGGGCTTTCTTT

v_call: TRBV21-1
j_call: TRBJ2-3
clone_size: few
d_call: .
cdr3_aa: CASSPKCTDTQYF
cdr3_nt: TGTGCCAGCAGCCCGAAGTGCACAGATACGCAGTATTTT

v_call: TRBV5-1
j_call: TRBJ2-3
clone_size: few
d_call: TRBD2
cdr3_aa: CASSLTNTGTSGEGDTQYF
cdr3_nt: TGCGCCAGCAGCTTGACCAATACCGGGACTAGCGGGGAGGGAGATACGCAGTATTTT

v_call: TRBV7-8
j_call: TRBJ2-5
clone_size: .
d_call: .
cdr3_aa: CASNTKTGGIETQYF
cdr3_nt: TGTGCCAGCAACACGAAGACAGGCGGGATAGAGACCCAGTACTTC